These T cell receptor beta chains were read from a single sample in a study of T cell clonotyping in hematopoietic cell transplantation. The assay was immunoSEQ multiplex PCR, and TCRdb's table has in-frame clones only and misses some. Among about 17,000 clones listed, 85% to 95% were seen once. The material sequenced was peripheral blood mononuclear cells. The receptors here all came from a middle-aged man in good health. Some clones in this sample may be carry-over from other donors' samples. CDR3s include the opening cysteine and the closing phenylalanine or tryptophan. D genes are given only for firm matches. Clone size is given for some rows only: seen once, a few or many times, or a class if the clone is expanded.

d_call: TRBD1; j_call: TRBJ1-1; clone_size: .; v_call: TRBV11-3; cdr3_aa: CASSKDRGEAFF; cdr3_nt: TGTGCCAGCAGTAAAGACAGGGGTGAAGCTTTCTTT
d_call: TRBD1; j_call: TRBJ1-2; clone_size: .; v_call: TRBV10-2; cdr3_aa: CASSPDRGYGYTF; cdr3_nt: TGCGCCAGCAGTCCCGACAGGGGCTATGGCTACACCTTC
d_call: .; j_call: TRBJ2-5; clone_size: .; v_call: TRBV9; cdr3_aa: CASSPAGARQETQYF; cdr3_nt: TGTGCCAGCAGCCCCGCGGGGGCGCGGCAAGAGACCCAGTACTTC
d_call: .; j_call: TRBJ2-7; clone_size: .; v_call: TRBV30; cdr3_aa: CAWSGDRIPGEQYF; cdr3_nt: TGTGCCTGGAGTGGGGACCGGATTCCTGGCGAGCAGTACTTC
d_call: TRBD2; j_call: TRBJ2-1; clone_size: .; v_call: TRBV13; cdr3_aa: CASSSGTSGAGSYNEQFF; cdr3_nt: TGTGCCAGCAGCTCCGGGACTAGCGGAGCTGGCTCCTACAATGAGCAGTTCTTC
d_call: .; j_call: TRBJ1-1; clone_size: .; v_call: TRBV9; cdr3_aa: CASSVGGGFVHTEAFF; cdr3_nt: TGTGCCAGCAGCGTAGGTGGGGGTTTCGTGCACACTGAAGCTTTCTTT
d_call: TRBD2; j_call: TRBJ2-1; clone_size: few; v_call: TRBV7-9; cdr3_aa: CASSLELAGGLIYNEQFF; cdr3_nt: TGTGCCAGCAGCTTAGAACTAGCGGGGGGCCTCATCTACAATGAGCAGTTCTTC
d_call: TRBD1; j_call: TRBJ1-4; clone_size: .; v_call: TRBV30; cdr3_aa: CAWSFTGTVTNEKLFF; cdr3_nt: TGTGCCTGGAGTTTTACCGGGACAGTAACTAATGAAAAACTGTTTTTT
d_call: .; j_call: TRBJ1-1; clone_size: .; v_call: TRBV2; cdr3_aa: CASSPPRSNTEAFF; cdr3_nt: TGTGCCAGCAGTCCTCCACGGTCGAACACTGAAGCTTTCTTT
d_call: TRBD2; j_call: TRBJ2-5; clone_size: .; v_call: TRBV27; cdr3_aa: CASSLSGLAGDQETQYF; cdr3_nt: TGTGCCAGCAGTTTATCGGGCCTAGCGGGAGACCAAGAGACCCAGTACTTC
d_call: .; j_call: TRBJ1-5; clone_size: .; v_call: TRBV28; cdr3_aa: CASRLRSGPQHF; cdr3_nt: TGTGCCAGCAGACTCCGATCAGGGCCCCAGCATTTT
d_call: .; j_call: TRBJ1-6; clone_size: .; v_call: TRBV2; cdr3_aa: CASAQDNSPLHF; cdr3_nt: TGTGCCAGCGCACAGGATAATTCACCCCTCCACTTT
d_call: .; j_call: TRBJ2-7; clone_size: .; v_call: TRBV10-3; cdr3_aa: CAIGVGQRPYEQYF; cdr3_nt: TGTGCCATCGGGGTCGGGCAGCGACCCTACGAGCAGTACTTC